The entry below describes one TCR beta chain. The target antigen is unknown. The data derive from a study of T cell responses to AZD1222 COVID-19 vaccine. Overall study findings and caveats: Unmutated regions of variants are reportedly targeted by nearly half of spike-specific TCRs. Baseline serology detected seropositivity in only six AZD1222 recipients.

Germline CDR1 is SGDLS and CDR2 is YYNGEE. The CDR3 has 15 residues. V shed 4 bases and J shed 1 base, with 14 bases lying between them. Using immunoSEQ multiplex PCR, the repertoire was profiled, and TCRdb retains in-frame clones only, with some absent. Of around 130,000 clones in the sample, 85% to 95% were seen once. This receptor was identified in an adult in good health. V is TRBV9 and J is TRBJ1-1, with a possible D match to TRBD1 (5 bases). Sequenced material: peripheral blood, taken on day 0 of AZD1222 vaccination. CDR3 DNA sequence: TGTGCCAGCAGCCGCACGACAGCCGGGAACACTGAAGCTTTCTTT. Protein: CASSRTTAGNTEAFF.